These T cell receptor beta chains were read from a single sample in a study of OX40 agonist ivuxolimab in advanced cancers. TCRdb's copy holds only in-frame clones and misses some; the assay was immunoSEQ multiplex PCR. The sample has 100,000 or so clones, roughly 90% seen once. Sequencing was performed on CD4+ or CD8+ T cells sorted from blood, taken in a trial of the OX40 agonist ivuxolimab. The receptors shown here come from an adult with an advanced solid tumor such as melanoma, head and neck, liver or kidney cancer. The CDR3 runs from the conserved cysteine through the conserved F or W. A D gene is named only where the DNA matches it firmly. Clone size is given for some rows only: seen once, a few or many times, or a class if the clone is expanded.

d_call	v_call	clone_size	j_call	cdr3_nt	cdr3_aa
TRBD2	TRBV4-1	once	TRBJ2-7	TGCGCCAGCAGCCAACTGATTATTGATAGCGGGGAGGAGCAGTACTTC	CASSQLIIDSGEEQYF
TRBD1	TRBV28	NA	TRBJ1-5	TGTGCCAGCAGTTTATTTGGACAGGAATGGTATCAGCCCCAGCATTTT	CASSLFGQEWYQPQHF
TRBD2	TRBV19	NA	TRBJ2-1	TGTGCCAGTCACAAAGGACTAGCGGGAACCTACAATGAGCAGTTCTTC	CASHKGLAGTYNEQFF
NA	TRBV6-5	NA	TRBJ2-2	TGTGCCAGCAGGACCACCGGGGAGCTGTTTTTT	CASRTTGELFF
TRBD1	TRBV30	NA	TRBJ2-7	TGTGCCTGGAGTGGACTCAGGGGGCTGAGGACCTACGAGCAGTACTTC	CAWSGLRGLRTYEQYF
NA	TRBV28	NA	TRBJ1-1	TGTGCCAGCAGTTTATTTGTTGTAGAAGGAGCTTTCTTT	CASSLFVVEGAFF
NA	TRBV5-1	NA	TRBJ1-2	TGCGCCAGCAGCTTTCGACAGGACTACCTCTATGGCTACACCTTC	CASSFRQDYLYGYTF
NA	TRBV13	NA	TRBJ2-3	TGTGCCAGCAGCTCCTTCACAGATACGCAGTATTTT	CASSSFTDTQYF
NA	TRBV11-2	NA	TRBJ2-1	TGTGCCAGCAGCTTAGAAGGGCCTTCTCAATATGAGCAGTTCTTC	CASSLEGPSQYEQFF
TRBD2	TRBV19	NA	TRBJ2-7	TGTGCCAGTAGTCCTGGACTAGCGGGGTACTACGAGCAGTACTTC	CASSPGLAGYYEQYF
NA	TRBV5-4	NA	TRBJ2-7	TGTGCCAGCAGCGTCCGGGGCCTGCAGTACGAGCAGTACTTC	CASSVRGLQYEQYF
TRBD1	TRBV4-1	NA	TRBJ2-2	TGCGCCAGCAGCCCTAAACAGGGGGCGAACACCGGGGAGCTGTTTTTT	CASSPKQGANTGELFF
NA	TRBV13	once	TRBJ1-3	TGTGCCAGCAGCTCGGAAGAGCTCAGCTCTGGAAACACCATATATTTT	CASSSEELSSGNTIYF
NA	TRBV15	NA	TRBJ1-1	TGTGCCACCGCTGTTGTGGACCACACTGAAGCTTTCTTT	CATAVVDHTEAFF
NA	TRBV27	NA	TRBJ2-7	TGTGCCAGCAGTTTATCGGGACGGAGCTTCTACGAGCAGTACTTC	CASSLSGRSFYEQYF
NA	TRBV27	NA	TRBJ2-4	TGTGCCAGCAGCAAAAGCGGATACCTAGCCAAAAACATTCAGTACTTC	CASSKSGYLAKNIQYF
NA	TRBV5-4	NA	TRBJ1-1	TGTGCCAGCAGGAAGACTGATGACTCCACTGAAGCTTTCTTT	CASRKTDDSTEAFF
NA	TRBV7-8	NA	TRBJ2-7	TGTGCCAGCAGCTTAGCGCTAAGGTTAGGATACTCCTACGAGCAGTACTTC	CASSLALRLGYSYEQYF
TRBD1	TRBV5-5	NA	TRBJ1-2	TGTGCCAGCAGTCCCGGGACAGGGTATGGCTACACCTTC	CASSPGTGYGYTF
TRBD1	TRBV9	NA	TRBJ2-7	TGTGCCAGCAGCGCCGGGACAGGGAACTACGAGCAGTACTTC	CASSAGTGNYEQYF
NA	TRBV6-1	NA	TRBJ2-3	TGTGCCAGCAGTGAGTCGGTTCCTAGCACAGATACGCAGTATTTT	CASSESVPSTDTQYF
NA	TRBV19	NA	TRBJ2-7	TGTGCCAGTAGTATAGGGGACTCGGACGAGCAGTACTTC	CASSIGDSDEQYF